These 3 T cell receptor beta chains were all obtained from the same sample, sequenced in a study of neurological immune-mediated disorders. Using its own MiXCR run on the 5' RACE reads, TCRdb lists one record per CDR3 protein. The table includes 35,000 to 55,000 distinct CDR3 sequences, under 6.5% detected once. The sequenced material came from CD4+ T cells from blood. The receptors were sampled from a woman aged 35 to 49 in good health.

This clonotype was observed at least ten times. Possible read error: a much larger clone is one base away. The chain links TRBV5-1 to TRBJ2-7, with 7 bases that match TRBD1. With 6 bases clipped from V and 5 bases from J, the junction kept 14 bases outside the gene matches. The CDR3 covers 15 residues. The germline gives CDR1 SGHRS, CDR2 YFSETQ. CDR3 nucleotide sequence: TGCGCCAGCATGGGAGATCTGGGACAGACGAACGAGCAGTACTTC. Protein sequence: CASMGDLGQTNEQYF.

This clonotype appeared many times. The gene calls are TRBV5-1 and TRBJ1-5; D uncertain. This CDR3 spans 13 amino acids. CDR1 is SGHRS and CDR2 is YFSETQ in the germline V gene. Trimming stripped 0 bases from V and 7 bases from J, with 8 bases between. CDR3 amino acids: CASSLGAGQPQHF. CDR3 sequence (DNA): TGCGCCAGCAGCTTGGGAGCCGGACAGCCCCAGCATTTT.

This clonotype was picked up many times. This rearrangement joins TRBV15 to TRBJ2-7; D not resolved. Germline V gene lookup returns CDR1 LNHNV and CDR2 YYDKDF (reference sequence). V was pared by 3 bases and J by 3 bases, with 6 bases between. The CDR3 sequence is 12 residues long. CDR3 in amino acids: CATSREYYEQYF. In nucleotides, the CDR3 is TGTGCCACCAGCAGGGAATACTACGAGCAGTACTTC.